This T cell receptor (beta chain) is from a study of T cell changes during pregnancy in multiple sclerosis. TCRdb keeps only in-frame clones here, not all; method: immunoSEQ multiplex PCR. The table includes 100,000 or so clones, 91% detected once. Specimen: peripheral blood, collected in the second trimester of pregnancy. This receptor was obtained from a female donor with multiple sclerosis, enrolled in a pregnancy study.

CDR3 residues: CASSYRPQAYNEQFF. The CDR3, as DNA: TGTGCCAGCAGTTACCGGCCGCAGGCTTACAATGAGCAGTTCTTC. The chain links TRBV28 to TRBJ2-1; D call uncertain. CDR3 length equals 15 residues. The germline CDR1 and CDR2 sequences are MDHEN and SYDVKM. The V end was cut by 4 bases, the J end by 4 bases, with 14 bases between.